The next 29 T cell receptor beta chains were all read from a single sample in a study of blood T cell repertoires in COVID-19. Using immunoSEQ multiplex PCR, the repertoire was profiled, and TCRdb retains in-frame clones only, with some absent. The sample records roughly 410,000 clones, about 89% being singletons. The sequenced sample consisted of peripheral blood. The receptors were gathered from a man between 35 and 55 years old with acute or convalescent COVID-19.

The V call is TRBV19, the J call TRBJ1-6, with 10 positions matching TRBD1. The CDR3 sequence is 16 residues long. V was pared by 5 bases and J by 5 bases, with 6 bases of the junction left unmatched. Germline lookup yields CDR1 LNHDA and CDR2 SQIVND (reference sequence). CDR3 in amino acids: CASSPTGGVDNSPLHF. As DNA, the CDR3 is TGTGCCAGTAGTCCGACAGGGGGCGTGGATAATTCACCCCTCCACTTT.

This clone was counted only a few times. The chain couples TRBV5-1 to TRBJ2-1; the match to TRBD1 covers 8 bases. Germline loops: CDR1 SGHRS, CDR2 YFSETQ. The CDR3 has 17 amino acids. Unmatched junction bases numbered 9, after V lost 0 bases and J lost 4 bases. The CDR3 coding sequence is TGCGCCAGCAGCTTGGAACACAGGGGGTCCCCTTACAATGAGCAGTTCTTC. It codes for CASSLEHRGSPYNEQFF.

V is TRBV5-1 and J is TRBJ2-2, with 8 bases lining up with TRBD2. V gave up 0 bases and J gave up 5 bases; unmatched junction bases: 3. The CDR3 contains 15 residues. The germline CDR1 and CDR2 sequences are SGHRS and YFSETQ. The CDR3 sequence is CASSLAAGGTGELFF. Here the CDR3 DNA reads TGCGCCAGCAGCTTGGCGGCGGGAGGAACCGGGGAGCTGTTTTTT.

This clone was found once. The CDR3 region has the DNA TGTGCCAGCAGTTGGGCTCGACTAGCGGGACAAAGGGTC. This codes for CASSWARLAGQRV. The chain couples TRBV6-5 to TRBJ2-7, with 11 nucleotides matching TRBD2. There are 13 residues in the CDR3. Germline CDR1 MNHEY, CDR2 SVGAGI.

This chain uses TRBV7-8 with TRBJ2-7; 8 nucleotides agree with TRBD1. Germline loops: CDR1 SGHVS, CDR2 FQNEAQ. The V and J ends lost 3 bases and 1 base, in that order; junction bases with no gene match: 11. This CDR3 is 17 amino acids long. In DNA, the CDR3 is TGTGCCAGCAGCTTCGCACAGGGGGAATTGTTGTCCTACGAGCAGTACTTC. Its translation is CASSFAQGELLSYEQYF. The full variable domain, with the rest looked up from reference TRBV7-8 and TRBJ2-7, is GAGVSQSPRYKVAKRGQDVALRCDPISGHVSLFWYQQALGQGPEFLTYFQNEAQLDKSGLPSDRFFAERPEGSVSTLKIQRTQQEDSAVYLCASSFAQGELLSYEQYFGPGTRLTVT.

Regarding this clone: In the same sample, other DNA sequences code for this CDR3. This chain uses TRBV30 with TRBJ1-1, with 7 bases fitting TRBD1. The germline V gene encodes CDR1 GTSNPN and CDR2 SVGIG (reference sequence). V lost 5 bases to trimming and J lost 3 bases; unmatched junction nucleotides: 0. CDR3 length: 11 amino acids. CDR3: CAWDRDTEAFF. CDR3 nucleotide sequence: TGTGCCTGGGACAGGGACACTGAAGCTTTCTTT.

This clone appeared once. The chain carries TRBV7-6 and TRBJ2-7; D perhaps matches TRBD2 (5 bases). Trimming pared 2 bases from V and 5 bases from J, leaving 16 bases between. Germline V gives CDR1 SGHVS, CDR2 FNYEAQ. The CDR3 covers 15 residues. CDR3 amino acids: CASSLTWRLGDEQYF. Written as DNA, the CDR3 is TGTGCCAGCAGCTTAACTTGGCGACTCGGGGACGAGCAGTACTTC.

Points on this clone: The same CDR3 can be traced to other DNA sequences in this sample. The gene calls are TRBV7-2 and TRBJ1-5; D is ambiguous. V lost 1 base and J lost 0, with 7 bases in between. The germline V gene has CDR1 SGHTA and CDR2 FQGNSA. This CDR3 has 15 amino acids. The CDR3 DNA reads TGTGCCAGCAGCTTAGTCTCAGGTAGCAATCAGCCCCAGCATTTT. It yields the protein CASSLVSGSNQPQHF.

This clone was detected only once. The rearrangement links TRBV7-6 to TRBJ2-3, with TRBD2 matching 7 bases. Unmatched junction bases numbered 10, after V lost 5 bases and J lost 2 bases. Germline loops: CDR1 SGHVS, CDR2 FNYEAQ. The CDR3 has 16 amino acids. In DNA form, the CDR3 reads TGTGCCAGCAGCCCCCAAGCGGGGCAGTCCACAGATACGCAGTATTTT. This gives the protein CASSPQAGQSTDTQYF.

The chain couples TRBV2 to TRBJ2-3; 12 bases align to TRBD2. The CDR3 is 14 residues long. The germline gives CDR1 SNHLY, CDR2 FYNNEI. V lost 10 bases, J lost 4 bases, and 6 bases stayed unmatched. For the CDR3, the DNA is TGTGCCAACAAACTAGCGGGAGGCGCAGATACGCAGTATTTT. It encodes CANKLAGGADTQYF.

This chain links TRBV6-1 with TRBJ1-2; 9 bases fit TRBD1. The CDR3 length is 19 residues. Germline values: CDR1 MNHNS, CDR2 SASEGT. V lost 1 base to trimming and J lost 1 base; unmatched junction nucleotides: 13. In nucleotides, the CDR3 is TGTGCCAGCAGTGAAGTAGGACAGGGGTTTTCTGATGATAACTATGGCTACACCTTC. Translating gives CASSEVGQGFSDDNYGYTF.

The sample holds one count of this clone. The V call is TRBV3-1 (or the pseudogene TRBV3-2), the J call TRBJ1-1; D call uncertain. The germline gives CDR1 LGHDT, CDR2 YNNKEL (reference sequence). CDR3 length: 13 residues. V was cut by 4 bases and J by 7 bases, with 13 bases left in between. CDR3 nucleotides: TGTGCCAGCAGCCGCGGGAGGCAGGATGAAGCTTTCTTT. Its protein product is CASSRGRQDEAFF.

V usage is TRBV30 and J usage is TRBJ1-5; 7 nucleotides align to TRBD1. Germline lookup yields CDR1 GTSNPN and CDR2 SVGIG (reference sequence). CDR3 length: 17 residues. The V and J ends lost 4 bases and 0 bases, in that order; junction bases with no gene match: 12. The CDR3 nucleotides read TGTGCCTGGACCGATGGGGCCAGGGGGTATAGCAATCAGCCCCAGCATTTT. As protein: CAWTDGARGYSNQPQHF.

This chain uses TRBV7-9 with TRBJ1-2, with D unresolved. CDR1 SEHNR and CDR2 FQNEAQ come from the germline V gene (reference sequence). The germline V and J ends were trimmed by 3 bases and 8 bases, with 16 bases remaining between them. The CDR3 length is 14 residues. CDR3 nucleotide sequence: TGTGCCAGCAGCTTGGGGATGCCCACGGGGGGCTACACCTTC. Translating it yields CASSLGMPTGGYTF.

This clone was counted only a few times. This chain uses TRBV2 with TRBJ1-1, with D perhaps matching TRBD1 (6 bases). Germline V gives CDR1 SNHLY, CDR2 FYNNEI. The CDR3 totals 14 residues. Trimming stripped 5 bases from V and 8 bases from J, with 18 bases between. The CDR3 spells CASSSLTLTGEAFF. In DNA, the CDR3 is TGTGCCAGCAGTTCTTTGACTTTGACAGGCGAAGCTTTCTTT.

V is TRBV4-2 and J is TRBJ2-7, with TRBD1 matching over 11 bases. The CDR3 spans 14 residues. CDR1 and CDR2 (germline): LGHNA, YNFKEQ. With V trimmed by 2 bases and J by 6 bases, 3 bases remained unmatched. CDR3 nucleotide sequence: TGTGCCAGCAGCCAACCGGGACAGGGGGGCGAGCAGTACTTC. Protein product: CASSQPGQGGEQYF.

J is TRBJ1-3 and V is TRBV30; a weak D match, TRBD1 (5 bases). Between the trimmed V and J ends, which lost 5 bases and 4 bases, there was a span of 12 bases. The CDR3 covers 13 residues. The germline gives CDR1 GTSNPN, CDR2 SVGIG (reference sequence). The CDR3 protein is CAWEGAGGNTIYF. The CDR3 bases are TGTGCCTGGGAAGGGGCCGGAGGAAACACCATATATTTT.

This chain connects TRBV27 to TRBJ2-6, with D hard to call. The CDR3 has 18 amino acids. The V end lost 5 bases, the J end lost 0 bases, and 17 bases lay between the germline ends. Germline V gene sequence: CDR1 MNHEY, CDR2 SMNVEV (reference sequence). The CDR3 sequence is CASSPLLFGGSGANVLTF. The CDR3, as DNA: TGTGCCAGCAGTCCCCTCTTGTTCGGCGGCTCTGGGGCCAACGTCCTGACTTTC.

The rearrangement links TRBV19 to TRBJ2-6; weak D call: TRBD1 (5 bases). CDR3 length: 15 amino acids. The V gene's germline CDR1 is LNHDA and CDR2 SQIVND (reference sequence). V was trimmed by 2 bases and J by 2 bases, leaving 7 bases between them. The CDR3 loop reads CASSIRQTGANVLTF. The CDR3 nucleotides are TGTGCCAGTAGTATAAGACAGACTGGGGCCAACGTCCTGACTTTC.

The chain couples TRBV4-1 to TRBJ2-7; tentatively, D is TRBD2 (7 bases). The CDR3 totals 15 residues. Germline V gives CDR1 MGHRA, CDR2 YSYEKL. V lost 4 bases and J 3 bases, leaving 16 bases between the germline ends. CDR3 loop: CASSRPTGRVYEQYF. The CDR3 DNA reads TGCGCCAGCAGCCGCCCCACAGGGAGGGTCTACGAGCAGTACTTC.

The gene calls are TRBV7-3 and TRBJ2-7; 7 bases are a match to TRBD2. There are 15 residues in the CDR3. J gave up 3 bases and V 2 bases, and 7 bases lay outside the gene matches. CDR1 and CDR2 (germline): SGHTA, FQGTGA. The CDR3 sequence: CASSLGASGRYEQYF. The CDR3 nucleotides are TGTGCCAGCAGCTTAGGGGCTAGCGGACGCTACGAGCAGTACTTC.

V and J are TRBV11-2 and TRBJ1-5; 7 bases map to TRBD1. CDR1 is SGHAT and CDR2 is FQNNGV in the germline V gene. V lost 0 bases, J lost 3 bases, and 2 bases stayed unmatched. The CDR3 consists of 15 residues. This CDR3 reads CASSLEGTDNQPQHF. CDR3 sequence (DNA): TGTGCCAGCAGCTTAGAAGGGACAGACAATCAGCCCCAGCATTTT.

The genes are TRBV7-9 and TRBJ2-5, with TRBD1 matching over 10 bases. Germline lookup yields CDR1 SEHNR and CDR2 FQNEAQ (reference sequence). V gave up 4 bases and J gave up 4 bases; unmatched junction bases: 6. The CDR3 is 15 amino acids. CDR3: CASSSDRGKRETQYF. The CDR3 region has the DNA TGTGCCAGCAGCTCGGACAGGGGGAAGAGAGAGACCCAGTACTTC.

V usage is TRBV11-2 and J usage is TRBJ1-1, with 7 nucleotides matching TRBD1. With 4 bases clipped from V and 0 bases from J, the junction kept 2 bases outside the gene matches. This CDR3 spans 14 amino acids. The V gene's germline CDR1 is SGHAT and CDR2 FQNNGV. The CDR3 DNA sequence: TGTGCCAGCAGCTCGACAGGGCTGAACACTGAAGCTTTCTTT. Translated, it gives CASSSTGLNTEAFF. The whole variable domain, remainder taken from reference TRBV11-2 and TRBJ1-1, is EAGVAQSPRYKIIEKRQSVAFWCNPISGHATLYWYQQILGQGPKLLIQFQNNGVVDDSQLPKDRFSAERLKGVDSTLKIQPAKLEDSAVYLCASSSTGLNTEAFFGQGTRLTVV.

The chain is built from TRBV29-1 and TRBJ2-1; possible D gene TRBD2, 5 bases. Between the trimmed V and J ends, which lost 6 bases and 1 base, there was a span of 16 bases. The CDR3 extends over 15 amino acids. The germline CDR1 and CDR2 sequences are SQVTM and ANQGSEA. The CDR3 DNA sequence: TGCAGCGTCCCCGTAGGGAGTCGATCCTACAATGAGCAGTTCTTC. Its translation is CSVPVGSRSYNEQFF.

V usage is TRBV2 and J usage is TRBJ1-2; maybe TRBD1 (5 bases). Germline lookup yields CDR1 SNHLY and CDR2 FYNNEI. The CDR3 runs to 15 residues. V lost 4 bases and J lost 0, with 12 bases in between. This CDR3 reads CASSGAGLANYGYTF. CDR3 nucleotide sequence: TGTGCCAGCAGTGGGGCAGGGCTAGCTAACTATGGCTACACCTTC.

The rearrangement joins TRBV7-3 to TRBJ1-1; D is unclear. Germline V CDR1 and CDR2: SGHTA, FQGTGA. Deletions cut 0 bases from V and 2 bases from J, with 10 bases between. This CDR3 comprises 15 residues. CDR3 nucleotide sequence: TGTGCCAGCAGCTTAACGCGAGCATCTAACACTGAAGCTTTCTTT. Amino acid sequence: CASSLTRASNTEAFF.

This chain joins TRBV18 and TRBJ2-1; 10 bases map to TRBD2. Per germline, CDR1 KGHSH and CDR2 LQKENI. The CDR3 is made up of 17 amino acids. The ends lost 4 bases at V and 6 bases at J; junction bases unmatched: 12. The CDR3, as DNA: TGTGCCAGCTCACAGACGAAAGCGGGAGGGAGTCGCAATGAGCAGTTCTTC. It specifies CASSQTKAGGSRNEQFF.

This clone was found once. The V gene is TRBV2, the J gene TRBJ1-1; 8 nucleotides agree with TRBD1. The CDR3 has 17 residues. V gave up 3 bases and J gave up 5 bases; unmatched junction bases: 14. Germline V lookup: CDR1 SNHLY, CDR2 FYNNEI. The CDR3 region has the DNA TGTGCCAGCAGTGATCCGGACAGGGCACCACAGTCGACTGAAGCTTTCTTT. This codes for CASSDPDRAPQSTEAFF.